This T cell receptor beta chain originates from a study of shared clonotypes between healthy human individuals. Study context: Each donor had three CD4 naive, three CD4 memory, two CD8 naive and one CD8 memory plate.

Clones were sequenced by immunoSEQ multiplex PCR, and TCRdb holds only the in-frame ones, with some missing. The sample yields 2 million to 2.5 million clones, roughly 95% seen once. In regard to this clone: The sample has other DNA sequences that encode this CDR3 too.

Trimming pared 2 bases from V and 2 bases from J, leaving 6 bases between. Germline CDR1 is MDHEN and CDR2 is SYDVKM. This CDR3 is built from 14 residues. V is TRBV28 and J is TRBJ1-4; D unresolved. This receptor was identified in a man aged 18 to 29 in good health. Sequenced input: naive CD4+ T cells sorted from blood. As to subset: CD45RA+ positively selected. CDR3 sequence reads: CASSLRQTNEKLFF. CDR3 nucleotide sequence: TGTGCCAGCAGTTTACGGCAGACTAATGAAAAACTGTTTTTT.